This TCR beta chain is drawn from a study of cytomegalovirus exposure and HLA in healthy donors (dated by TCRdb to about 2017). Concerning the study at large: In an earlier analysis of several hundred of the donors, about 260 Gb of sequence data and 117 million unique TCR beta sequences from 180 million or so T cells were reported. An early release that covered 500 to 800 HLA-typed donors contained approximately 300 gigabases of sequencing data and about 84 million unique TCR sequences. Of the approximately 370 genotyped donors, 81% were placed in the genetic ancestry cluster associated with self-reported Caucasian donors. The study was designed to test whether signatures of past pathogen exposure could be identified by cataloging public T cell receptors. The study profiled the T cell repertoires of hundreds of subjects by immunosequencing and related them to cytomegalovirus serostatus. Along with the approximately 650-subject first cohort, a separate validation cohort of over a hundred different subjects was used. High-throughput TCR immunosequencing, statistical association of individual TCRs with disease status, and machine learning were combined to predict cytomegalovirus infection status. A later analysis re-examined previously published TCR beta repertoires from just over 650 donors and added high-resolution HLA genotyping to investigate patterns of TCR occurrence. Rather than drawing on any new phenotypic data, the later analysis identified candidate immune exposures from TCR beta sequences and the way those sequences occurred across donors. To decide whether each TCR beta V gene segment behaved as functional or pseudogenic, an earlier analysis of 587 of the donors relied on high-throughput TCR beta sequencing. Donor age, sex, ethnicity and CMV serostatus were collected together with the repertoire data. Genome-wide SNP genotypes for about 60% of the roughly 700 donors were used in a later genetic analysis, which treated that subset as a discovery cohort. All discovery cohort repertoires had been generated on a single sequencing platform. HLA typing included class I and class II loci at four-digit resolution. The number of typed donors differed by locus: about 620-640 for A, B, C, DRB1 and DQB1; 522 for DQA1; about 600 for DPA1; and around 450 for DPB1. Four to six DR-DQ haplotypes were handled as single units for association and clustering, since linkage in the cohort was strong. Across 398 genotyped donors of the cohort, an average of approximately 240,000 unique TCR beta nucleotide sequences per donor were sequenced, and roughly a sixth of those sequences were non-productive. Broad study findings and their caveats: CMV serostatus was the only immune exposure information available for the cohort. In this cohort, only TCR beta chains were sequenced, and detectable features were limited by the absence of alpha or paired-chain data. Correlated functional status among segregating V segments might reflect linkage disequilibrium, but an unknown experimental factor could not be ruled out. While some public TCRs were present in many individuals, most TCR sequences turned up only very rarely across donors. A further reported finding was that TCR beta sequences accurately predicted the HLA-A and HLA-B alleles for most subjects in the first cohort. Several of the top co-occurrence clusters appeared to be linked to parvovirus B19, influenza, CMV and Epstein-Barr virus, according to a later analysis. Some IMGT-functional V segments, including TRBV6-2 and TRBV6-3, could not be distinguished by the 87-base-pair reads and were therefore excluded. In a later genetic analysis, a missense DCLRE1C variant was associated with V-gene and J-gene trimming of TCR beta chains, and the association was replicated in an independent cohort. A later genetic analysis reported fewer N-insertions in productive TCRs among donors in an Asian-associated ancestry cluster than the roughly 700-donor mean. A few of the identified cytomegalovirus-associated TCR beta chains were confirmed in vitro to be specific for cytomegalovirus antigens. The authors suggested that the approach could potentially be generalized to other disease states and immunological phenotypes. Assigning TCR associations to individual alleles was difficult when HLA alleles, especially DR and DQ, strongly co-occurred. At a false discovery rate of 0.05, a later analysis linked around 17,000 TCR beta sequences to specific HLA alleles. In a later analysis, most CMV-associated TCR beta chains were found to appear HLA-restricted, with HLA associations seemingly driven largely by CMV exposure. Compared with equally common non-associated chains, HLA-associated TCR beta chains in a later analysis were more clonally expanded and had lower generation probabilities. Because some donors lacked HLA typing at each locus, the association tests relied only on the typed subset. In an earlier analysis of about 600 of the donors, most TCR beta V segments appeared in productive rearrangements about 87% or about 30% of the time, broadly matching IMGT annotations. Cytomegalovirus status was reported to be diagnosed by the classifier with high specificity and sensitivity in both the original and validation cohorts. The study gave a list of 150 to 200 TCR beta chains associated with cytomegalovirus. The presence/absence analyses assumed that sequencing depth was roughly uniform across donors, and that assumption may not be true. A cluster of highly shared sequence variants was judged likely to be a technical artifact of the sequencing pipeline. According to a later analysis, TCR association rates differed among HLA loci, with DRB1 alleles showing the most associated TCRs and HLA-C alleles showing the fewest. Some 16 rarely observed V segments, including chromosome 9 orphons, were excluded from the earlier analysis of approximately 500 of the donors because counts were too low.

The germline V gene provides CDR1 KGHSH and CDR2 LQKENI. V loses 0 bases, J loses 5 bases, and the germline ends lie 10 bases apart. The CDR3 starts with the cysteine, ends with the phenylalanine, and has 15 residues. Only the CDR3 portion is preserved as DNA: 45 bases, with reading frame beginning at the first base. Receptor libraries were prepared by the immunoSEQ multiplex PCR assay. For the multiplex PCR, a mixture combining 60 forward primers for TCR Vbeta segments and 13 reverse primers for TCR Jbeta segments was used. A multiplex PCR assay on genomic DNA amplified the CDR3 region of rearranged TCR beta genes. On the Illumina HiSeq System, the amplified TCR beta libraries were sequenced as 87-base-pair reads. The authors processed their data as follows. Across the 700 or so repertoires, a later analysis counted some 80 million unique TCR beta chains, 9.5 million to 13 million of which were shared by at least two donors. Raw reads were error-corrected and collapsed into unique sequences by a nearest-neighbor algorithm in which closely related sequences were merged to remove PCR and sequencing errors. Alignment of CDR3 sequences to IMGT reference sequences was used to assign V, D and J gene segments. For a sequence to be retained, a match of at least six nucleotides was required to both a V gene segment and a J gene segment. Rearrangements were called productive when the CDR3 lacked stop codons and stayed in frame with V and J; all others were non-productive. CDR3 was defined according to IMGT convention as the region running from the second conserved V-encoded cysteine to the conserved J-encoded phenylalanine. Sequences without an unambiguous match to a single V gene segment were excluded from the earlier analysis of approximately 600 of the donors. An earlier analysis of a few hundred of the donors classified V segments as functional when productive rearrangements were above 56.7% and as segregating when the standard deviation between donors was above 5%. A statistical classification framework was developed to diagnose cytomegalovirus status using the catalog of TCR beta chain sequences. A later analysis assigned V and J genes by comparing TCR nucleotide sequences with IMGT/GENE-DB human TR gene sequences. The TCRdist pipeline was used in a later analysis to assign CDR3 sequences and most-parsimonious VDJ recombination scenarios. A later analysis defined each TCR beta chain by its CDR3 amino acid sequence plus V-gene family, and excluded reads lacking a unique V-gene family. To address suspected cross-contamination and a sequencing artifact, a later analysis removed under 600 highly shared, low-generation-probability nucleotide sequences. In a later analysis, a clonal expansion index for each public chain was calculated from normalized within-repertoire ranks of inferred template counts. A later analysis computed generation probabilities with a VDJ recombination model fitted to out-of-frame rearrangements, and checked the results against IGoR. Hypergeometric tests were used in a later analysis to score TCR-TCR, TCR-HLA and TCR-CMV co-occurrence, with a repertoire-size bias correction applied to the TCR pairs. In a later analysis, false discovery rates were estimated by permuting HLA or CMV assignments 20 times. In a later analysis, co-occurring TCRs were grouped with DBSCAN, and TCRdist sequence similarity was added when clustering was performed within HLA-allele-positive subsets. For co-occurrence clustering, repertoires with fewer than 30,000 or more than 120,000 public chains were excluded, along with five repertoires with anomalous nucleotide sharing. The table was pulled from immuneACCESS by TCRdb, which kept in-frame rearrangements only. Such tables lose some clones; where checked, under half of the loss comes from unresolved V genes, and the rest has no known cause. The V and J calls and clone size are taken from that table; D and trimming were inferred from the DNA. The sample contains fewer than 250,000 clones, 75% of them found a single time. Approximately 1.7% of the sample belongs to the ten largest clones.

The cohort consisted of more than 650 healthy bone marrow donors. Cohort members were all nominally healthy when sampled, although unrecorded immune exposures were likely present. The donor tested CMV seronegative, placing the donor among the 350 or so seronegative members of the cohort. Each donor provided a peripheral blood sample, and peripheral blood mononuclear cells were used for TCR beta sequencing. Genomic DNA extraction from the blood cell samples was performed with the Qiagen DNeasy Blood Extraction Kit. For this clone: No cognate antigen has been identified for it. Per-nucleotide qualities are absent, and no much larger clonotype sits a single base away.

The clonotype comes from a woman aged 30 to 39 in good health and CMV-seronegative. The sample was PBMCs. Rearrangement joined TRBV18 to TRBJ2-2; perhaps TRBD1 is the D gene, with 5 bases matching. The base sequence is TGTGCCAGCTCACCACCGGCTGGGGCGACCGGGGAGCTGTTTTTT. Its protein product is CASSPPAGATGELFF.